These 25 T cell receptor beta chains were all obtained from the same sample, sequenced in a study of T cells in localized non-small cell lung cancer. Assay: immunoSEQ multiplex PCR; the TCRdb copy retains only in-frame clones and omits some. The sample carries 30,000 to 35,000 clones, 88% recorded once. The material was peripheral blood, obtained before any cancer treatment. The receptors here all came from a woman aged 35-75 years with stage I lung adenocarcinoma.

The J gene is TRBJ2-7, the V gene TRBV9; 10 bases are a match to TRBD2. The junction had 7 bases not matched to a gene; V was cut back by 8 bases and J by 5 bases. The CDR3 covers 13 residues. Germline V gives CDR1 SGDLS, CDR2 YYNGEE. In DNA, the CDR3 is TGTGCCAGTCGAGCTAGCGGGGGAAACGAGCAGTACTTC. This gives the protein CASRASGGNEQYF.

The gene calls are TRBV7-9 and TRBJ1-4; TRBD1 might be the D (6 bases). Germline V gene data show CDR1 as SEHNR and CDR2 as FQNEAQ (reference sequence). The CDR3 sequence is 14 residues long. The ends were cut back, 5 bases at V and 5 bases at J, with 12 bases in the middle. The CDR3 is CASSPGGGNEKLFF. The CDR3 region has the DNA TGTGCCAGCAGCCCAGGCGGGGGCAATGAAAAACTGTTTTTT.

The chain recombines TRBV25-1 with TRBJ2-1; D possibly corresponds to TRBD2 (6 bases). Trimming stripped 4 bases from V and 2 bases from J, with 12 bases between. CDR3 size: 15 residues. Germline V CDR1 and CDR2: MGHDK, SYGVNS. CDR3 coding DNA: TGTGCCAGCAGTGTGACTAGGGTCCCCTACAATGAGCAGTTCTTC. Translating it yields CASSVTRVPYNEQFF.

This clone has just one count. CDR3 sequence: CASSLSGRGKDYGYTF. The CDR3 nucleotides read TGTGCCAGCAGTTTATCGGGAAGGGGAAAGGACTATGGCTACACCTTC. The chain employs TRBV27 and TRBJ1-2; the D gene is possibly TRBD1 (5 bases). Trimming removed 0 bases from V and 3 bases from J, with 14 bases in between. The CDR3 is 16 residues long. Germline V lookup: CDR1 MNHEY, CDR2 SMNVEV (reference sequence).

This clone has a single count. In DNA, the CDR3 is TGTGCCAGCAGCCCTGAGCCACAGAAAACTAATGAAAAACTGTTTTTT. Translation: CASSPEPQKTNEKLFF. This chain connects TRBV7-8 to TRBJ1-4; D gene unclear. The CDR3 contains 16 residues. Per the germline V gene, CDR1 is SGHVS and CDR2 is FQNEAQ. Trimming took off 5 bases at V and 1 base at J, with 14 bases between the two ends.

The V call is TRBV18, the J call TRBJ2-2; D is perhaps TRBD1 (5 bases). Germline CDR1 KGHSH, CDR2 LQKENI. Between the trimmed V and J ends, which lost 1 base and 1 base, there was a span of 16 bases. The CDR3 totals 18 residues. The CDR3 reads CASSPRAGAEQNTGELFF. CDR3 nucleotide sequence: TGTGCCAGCTCACCACGCGCTGGGGCGGAACAGAACACCGGGGAGCTGTTTTTT.

This rearrangement joins TRBV6-5 to TRBJ1-5; D is unclear. The length of the CDR3 is 14 residues. Germline CDR1 MNHEY, CDR2 SVGAGI. V was pared by 0 bases and J by 6 bases, with 9 bases between. Written as DNA, the CDR3 is TGTGCCAGCAGTTACTCGGCCGCAGGTCAGCCCCAGCATTTT. As protein: CASSYSAAGQPQHF.

The chain links TRBV6-5 to TRBJ2-7; D not certain. Trimming stripped 0 bases from V and 5 bases from J, with 14 bases between. The CDR3 has 15 residues. CDR1 is MNHEY, CDR2 SVGAGI, per germline. CDR3: CASSYSVPPVHEQYF. The CDR3 DNA reads as TGTGCCAGCAGTTACTCGGTGCCTCCGGTGCACGAGCAGTACTTC.

The chain employs TRBV7-3 and TRBJ1-2; tentative D call: TRBD1 (6 bases). Trimming took 7 bases from V and 2 from J, leaving 14 bases between them. The CDR3 contains 14 residues. The germline gives CDR1 SGHTA, CDR2 FQGTGA. DNA of the CDR3: TGTGCCAGCACTGGGGGCCTTCAAAACTATGGCTACACCTTC. This codes for CASTGGLQNYGYTF.

V usage is TRBV2 and J usage is TRBJ2-7; TRBD2 matches at 9 bases. Trimming took 1 base from V and 5 from J; bases not matched to a gene: 6. The CDR3 covers 15 residues. Germline values: CDR1 SNHLY, CDR2 FYNNEI. CDR3 bases: TGTGCCAGCAGTGAAGGAGCGGGGGGCGGGCACGAGCAGTACTTC. Its protein is CASSEGAGGGHEQYF.

The chain uses TRBV12-1 and TRBJ2-5; the table names TRBD2, a call not compared with the DNA. TRBV12-1 is marked as a pseudogene. This CDR3 has 15 residues. CDR3 bases: TGTGCCAGCAGCTCACGACTAGCGGGGGAAGAGACCCAGTACTTC. This codes for CASSSRLAGEETQYF.

This clone has just one count. The genes are TRBV5-1 and TRBJ1-1; D call uncertain. V was pared by 4 bases and J by 1 base, with 14 bases between. The CDR3 spans 15 residues. The V gene's germline CDR1 is SGHRS and CDR2 YFSETQ. CDR3 region: CASSLPAEPNTEAFF. The CDR3 DNA is TGCGCCAGCAGCCTGCCCGCTGAACCGAACACTGAAGCTTTCTTT.

This chain links TRBV5-5 with TRBJ1-4, with D tentatively TRBD1 (6 bases). Germline values: CDR1 SGHKS, CDR2 YYEKEE (reference sequence). The CDR3 covers 17 residues. V shed 2 bases and J shed 6 bases, with 20 bases lying between them. In nucleotides, the CDR3 is TGTGCCAGCAGCTTCACACGCCGAGGAGGGGGAGATGAAAAACTGTTTTTT. Encoded protein: CASSFTRRGGGDEKLFF.

The chain employs TRBV6-1 and TRBJ2-1, with D tentatively TRBD1 (5 bases). The length of the CDR3 is 16 residues. The V and J ends lost 0 bases and 4 bases respectively, with 13 bases between them. Germline V gene lookup returns CDR1 MNHNS and CDR2 SASEGT. The chain's CDR3 is CASSEAWGDGYNEQFF. The CDR3 coding sequence is TGTGCCAGCAGTGAAGCGTGGGGCGACGGTTACAATGAGCAGTTCTTC.

V is TRBV7-6 and J is TRBJ2-2; perhaps D is TRBD1 or TRBD2 (5 bases each). In germline, CDR1 is SGHVS, CDR2 FNYEAQ. Trimming removed 5 bases at V and 4 bases at J, with 14 bases between. The CDR3 has 15 residues. In nucleotides, the CDR3 is TGTGCCAGCAGCCCCGACAGCCGGGGCACCGGGGAGCTGTTTTTT. It is translated as CASSPDSRGTGELFF. The entire variable domain, with the rest obtained from reference TRBV7-6 and TRBJ2-2, is as follows: GAGVSQSPRYKVTKRGQDVALRCDPISGHVSLYWYRQALGQGPEFLTYFNYEAQQDKSGLPNDRFSAERPEGSISTLTIQRTEQRDSAMYRCASSPDSRGTGELFFGEGSRLTVL.

The chain has TRBV5-3 and TRBJ2-7; D ambiguous. TRBV5-3 is recorded as an ORF, its role being uncertain. V gave up 4 bases and J gave up 5 bases, with 4 bases separating them. This CDR3 region has 10 residues. CDR3 sequence: CARSVDEQYF. The CDR3 DNA is TGTGCCAGAAGCGTTGACGAGCAGTACTTC.

The rearrangement links TRBV5-1 to TRBJ2-7; 10 bases map to TRBD2. After removal of 3 bases from V and 2 bases from J, the junction contained 5 bases not matched to a gene. CDR1 and CDR2 from the germline V gene are SGHRS and YFSETQ. CDR3 length equals 15 residues. In DNA form, the CDR3 reads TGCGCCAGCAGCTCGACTAGCGGGTCTACCTACGAGCAGTACTTC. Translating gives CASSSTSGSTYEQYF.

CDR3 DNA sequence: TGTGCCAGCAGTGAATCTTCCCTCACCCCCAACAGCGAATATGAAAAACTGTTTTTT. Translated: CASSESSLTPNSEYEKLFF. The V call is TRBV6-1, the J call TRBJ1-4; D is unresolved. The CDR3 is made up of 19 amino acids. V was trimmed by 2 bases and J by 6 bases, leaving 25 bases between them. Germline assignment: CDR1 MNHNS and CDR2 SASEGT.

The genes are TRBV9 and TRBJ1-2, with D uncertain. The CDR3 consists of 15 residues. Looked up from germline, CDR1 is SGDLS and CDR2 is YYNGEE. The V gene lost 7 bases and the J gene lost 8 bases, with 24 bases spanning the gap. The CDR3 sequence: CASSLPGFPPEGYTF. The DNA for the CDR3 is TGTGCCAGCTCTCTTCCGGGATTCCCCCCCGAGGGCTACACCTTC.

The chain uses TRBV7-2 and TRBJ1-6; 9 nucleotides agree with TRBD1. V was clipped by 1 base and J by 8 bases; unmatched bases: 3. Germline V gene data show CDR1 as SGHTA and CDR2 as FQGNSA. CDR3 length: 15 residues. Here the CDR3 reads CASSLVGQGYSPLHF. The CDR3 DNA follows: TGTGCCAGCAGCTTAGTAGGACAGGGGTATTCACCCCTCCACTTT.

A single count supports this clone. The rearrangement links TRBV27 to TRBJ2-7; D not certain. Germline lookup yields CDR1 MNHEY and CDR2 SMNVEV (reference sequence). Deletions cut 1 base from V and 0 bases from J, with 10 bases between. The CDR3 has 15 residues. The CDR3 DNA reads TGTGCCAGCAGTTTATACACACCCAGCTCCTACGAGCAGTACTTC. Encoded protein: CASSLYTPSSYEQYF.

V and J are TRBV5-5 and TRBJ1-5; a possible D gene is TRBD1 (6 bases). Between the trimmed V and J ends, which lost 0 bases and 5 bases, there was a span of 12 bases. The germline V gene encodes CDR1 SGHKS and CDR2 YYEKEE (reference sequence). This CDR3 contains 15 residues. The CDR3 DNA sequence: TGTGCCAGCAGCTTGGCGTGGACAGCGGATCAGCCCCAGCATTTT. It codes for CASSLAWTADQPQHF.

The chain recombines TRBV27 with TRBJ1-1, with D hard to call. CDR1 and CDR2 from the germline V gene are MNHEY and SMNVEV (reference sequence). V lost 3 bases and J lost 1, with 15 bases in between. The CDR3 is made up of 16 amino acids. CDR3 residues: CASSFTAPVRNTEAFF. CDR3 nucleotides: TGTGCCAGCAGTTTCACGGCACCTGTGAGGAACACTGAAGCTTTCTTT.

V and J are TRBV13 and TRBJ1-4, with D unresolved. The CDR3 runs to 16 residues. The V end was cut by 3 bases, the J end by 5 bases, with 16 bases between. Germline V gene data show CDR1 as PRHDT and CDR2 as FYEKMQ (reference sequence). The chain's CDR3 is CASSFSPATANEKLFF. DNA for the CDR3: TGTGCCAGCAGCTTTAGCCCGGCGACGGCAAATGAAAAACTGTTTTTT.

Points on this clone: One junction end does not reproduce the germline sequence, and a read error may be involved. The rearrangement uses TRBV6-7 and TRBJ2-7; TRBD1 or TRBD2 may be the D gene (5 bases each). TRBV6-7 is an ORF, and what it does is uncertain. CDR3 length equals 11 residues. This CDR3 reads CASTRHGTLHF. CDR3 DNA sequence: TGTGCCAGCACTCGCCACGGGACCCTCCACTTC.